This passage covers 13 T cell receptor beta chains from one sample sequenced in a study of T cell clonality in common variable immunodeficiency. Study-wide points: In common variable immunodeficiency, TCR beta chains reportedly carried fewer deletions and N-nucleotide insertions.

The assay was immunoSEQ multiplex PCR, and TCRdb's table has in-frame clones only and misses some. This repertoire holds approximately 26,000 clones, and none appear only once. Which antigens these TCRs recognize remains unknown. Sequenced input: peripheral blood mononuclear cells. The receptors stem from a human donor with common variable immunodeficiency.

This clone has only a few counts. The CDR3 end lies 3 residues beyond the end of the read and is filled in from the germline J gene. The chain uses TRBV19 and TRBJ1-6, with TRBD1 matching over 8 bases. The V gene end was trimmed by 1 base and the J gene end by 7 bases; junction bases not matched to a gene: 9. Germline lookup yields CDR1 LNHDA and CDR2 SQIVND (reference sequence). The CDR3 spans 17 residues. CDR3 DNA, as far as it was read: TGTGCCAGTAGTATAGCCAGAAGGACAGGGACGAATTCACCC. Protein product: CASSIARRTGTNSP. The complete CDR3 reads CASSIARRTGTNSPLHF.

Concerning this clone itself: The sequence runs out 3 residues before the end of the CDR3; the remainder is reconstructed from the germline J gene. V gene TRBV7-9 combines with J gene TRBJ2-2; D is ambiguous. The CDR3 totals 12 residues. Germline CDR1 reads SEHNR; CDR2 reads FQNEAQ (reference sequence). Trimming removed 4 bases at V and 6 bases at J, with 6 bases between. CDR3 sequence reads: CASSSRPGELFF. The CDR3 DNA, read in part, is TGTGCCAGCAGCTCCAGGCCCGGGGAG.

As to this clone: The read finishes 3 residues shy of the CDR3 end, and the germline J gene is used to complete it. This chain connects TRBV7-2 to TRBJ2-7, with 9 bases fitting TRBD1. The CDR3 runs 15 residues. Germline lookup yields CDR1 SGHTA and CDR2 FQGNSA. V dropped 5 bases and J dropped 5; count of bases not matched to a gene: 10. The DNA read from the CDR3 is TGTGCCAGCAGCCTTACCGGGACAGGGTCCCACGAG. Translated, it gives CASSLTGTGSHE. The entire CDR3 protein is CASSLTGTGSHEQYF.

Worth noting for this clone: The DNA ends 3 residues before the CDR3 does, and the rest of the CDR3 is filled in from the germline J gene. The chain uses TRBV7-2 and TRBJ2-7, with a possible D match to TRBD2 (7 bases). CDR1 is SGHTA, CDR2 FQGNSA, per germline. The CDR3 runs 15 residues. The ends were cut back, 2 bases at V and 6 bases at J, with 17 bases in the middle. The covered CDR3 bases are TGTGCCAGCAGCTTAAAGGGGGGGGCAACCTCCGAG. It yields the protein CASSLKGGATSE. The CDR3 as a whole reads CASSLKGGATSEQYF.

At least ten counts were recorded for this clone. The read comes to an end 3 residues before the CDR3 does, leaving the germline J gene to fill in the end. This chain joins TRBV20-1 and TRBJ1-3; tentative D call: TRBD1 (5 bases). Trimming took 1 base from V and 3 from J, leaving 10 bases between them. Germline CDR1 reads DFQATT; CDR2 reads SNEGSKA (reference sequence). The CDR3 loop spans 14 amino acids. The sequenced CDR3 bases are TGCAGTGCTAGAGCCGGGACTCTTGGAAACACC. It codes for CSARAGTLGNT. The whole CDR3 region reads CSARAGTLGNTIYF.

The part of the CDR3 DNA that was read is TGTGCCAGCAGTCTAGGCGGCTTCAGGGCTAAAAATGAG. Its translation: CASSLGGFRAKNE. The full CDR3 protein reads CASSLGGFRAKNEQFF. The V call is TRBV13, the J call TRBJ2-1; maybe TRBD1 (5 bases). The read terminates 3 residues before the CDR3 end, so the remaining end is supplied by the germline J gene. Germline values: CDR1 PRHDT, CDR2 FYEKMQ (reference sequence). The CDR3 is 16 residues long. V lost 6 bases and J lost 7, with 22 bases in between. Looking up the rest from reference TRBV13 and TRBJ2-1 gives the full variable domain: AAGVIQSPRHLIKEKRETATLKCYPIPRHDTVYWYQQGPGQDPQFLISFYEKMQSDKGSIPDRFSAQQFSDYHSELNMSSLELGDSALYFCASSLGGFRAKNEQFFGPGTRLTVL.

This clone occurred a few times. The CDR3 DNA, read in part, is TGTGCCAGCAGCTCGTTAGACGGGGATGAG. The encoded protein is CASSSLDGDE. The whole CDR3 reads CASSSLDGDEQFF. V and J are TRBV7-3 and TRBJ2-1, with D tentatively TRBD2 (5 bases). Read sequence stops 3 residues before the CDR3 end, and the germline J gene provides the missing end. This CDR3 has 13 residues. Germline CDR1 is SGHTA and CDR2 is FQGTGA. V lost 4 bases and J 8 bases, leaving 12 bases between the germline ends. The whole variable domain, remainder taken from reference TRBV7-3 and TRBJ2-1, is GAGVSQTPSNKVTEKGKYVELRCDPISGHTALYWYRQSLGQGPEFLIYFQGTGAADDSGLPNDRFFAVRPEGSVSTLKIQRTERGDSAVYLCASSSLDGDEQFFGPGTRLTVL.

This clone has a handful of counts. The CDR3 extends 3 residues past the end of the read, so its final part is completed from the germline J gene. The chain couples TRBV7-8 to TRBJ1-3, with a possible D match to TRBD1 (6 bases). The CDR3 runs to 18 residues. Trimming took off 4 bases at V and 0 bases at J, with 19 bases between the two ends. Germline lookup yields CDR1 SGHVS and CDR2 FQNEAQ. The part of the CDR3 DNA that was read is TGTGCCAGCAGCTCCCTACGGACAGCCGTGAGCTCTGGAAACACC. Translating it yields CASSSLRTAVSSGNT. The full CDR3 sequence reads CASSSLRTAVSSGNTIYF.

Only a few counts were recorded for this clone. Sequencing ends 3 residues short of the CDR3 end; the germline J gene provides the rest. The chain carries TRBV2 and TRBJ2-7, with TRBD2 as a possible D gene (5 bases). Trimming pared 3 bases from V and 3 bases from J, leaving 12 bases between. The germline V gene encodes CDR1 SNHLY and CDR2 FYNNEI. This CDR3 has 14 residues. This CDR3 is CASSEAPSGYEQYF. The sequenced CDR3 bases are TGTGCCAGCAGTGAGGCGCCAAGCGGCTACGAG. Filled out from reference TRBV2 and TRBJ2-7, the complete variable domain reads EPEVTQTPSHQVTQMGQEVILRCVPISNHLYFYWYRQILGQKVEFLVSFYNNEISEKSEIFDDQFSVERPDGSNFTLKIRSTKLEDSAMYFCASSEAPSGYEQYFGPGTRLTVT.

Details on this clone: The read terminates 3 residues ahead of where the CDR3 ends, so the germline J gene completes it. The chain has TRBV7-2 and TRBJ1-2; D remains unclear. Trimming took 5 bases from V and 4 from J, leaving 8 bases between them. The CDR3 covers 12 residues. The germline V gene has CDR1 SGHTA and CDR2 FQGNSA. The DNA read from the CDR3 is TGTGCCAGCAGCCACACCCGCTATGGC. Translating gives CASSHTRYG. The whole CDR3 protein is CASSHTRYGYTF.

On this clone: The CDR3 goes on 3 residues after the read ends, and that part is filled in from the germline J gene. V is TRBV19 and J is TRBJ2-3; maybe TRBD1 (5 bases). The CDR3 is 12 residues long. Germline loops: CDR1 LNHDA, CDR2 SQIVND (reference sequence). V lost 10 bases to trimming and J lost 0 bases, with 8 bases between them. CDR3 DNA (partial): TGTGCCACCCAGGGTAGCACAGATACG. It yields the protein CATQGSTDT. The CDR3 in its entirety is CATQGSTDTQYF.

As concerns this clone: Sequencing ends 3 residues short of the CDR3 end; the germline J gene provides the rest. V usage is TRBV23-1 and J usage is TRBJ2-2, with D tentatively TRBD1 (6 bases). TRBV23-1 is flagged as an ORF with uncertain function. With 3 bases removed from V and 3 bases from J, the gap between germline ends came to 11 bases. This CDR3 is built from 15 residues. The part of the CDR3 DNA that was read is TGCGCCAGCAGTCAGGAGGCAGGGGACACCGGGGAG. It yields the protein CASSQEAGDTGE. The CDR3, in full, reads CASSQEAGDTGELFF.

This clone has a handful of counts. The CDR3 end lies 3 residues beyond the end of the read and is filled in from the germline J gene. The rearrangement uses TRBV18 and TRBJ1-5; a possible D gene is TRBD1 (6 bases). V lost 0 bases to trimming and J lost 5 bases, with 14 bases between them. CDR3 size: 16 residues. Germline V lookup: CDR1 KGHSH, CDR2 LQKENI. CDR3 bases read: TGTGCCAGCTCACCACCGGGAGGGGGACGATATCAGCCC. It encodes CASSPPGGGRYQP. The entire CDR3 protein reads CASSPPGGGRYQPQHF.